These T cell receptor beta chains were read from a single sample in a study of naive and memory T cell subsets. Using its own MiXCR run on the UMI-ligation and nested PCR reads, TCRdb lists one record per CDR3 protein. The sample lists approximately 150,000 distinct CDR3 sequences; approximately 22% were seen once. The sequenced sample was naive CD4+ T cells from blood. The receptors stem from a human donor in good health. Both conserved end residues are part of each CDR3. The D gene is left open where the match is weak. Clone size is stated in some rows and not others, as once, few, many or a class when expanded.

cdr3_nt: TGCAGCGTGGTTACTAGCGGGAGGGCAGATACGCAGTATTTT; cdr3_aa: CSVVTSGRADTQYF; d_call: TRBD2; clone_size: .; v_call: TRBV29-1; j_call: TRBJ2-3
cdr3_nt: TGTGCCAGCAGCTTACTAGGCCAATCTGACGAGCAGTACTTC; cdr3_aa: CASSLLGQSDEQYF; d_call: .; clone_size: .; v_call: TRBV5-6; j_call: TRBJ2-7
cdr3_nt: TGTGCCAGCTCACAAACAGGATACAATGAGCAGTTCTTC; cdr3_aa: CASSQTGYNEQFF; d_call: .; clone_size: many; v_call: TRBV18; j_call: TRBJ2-1
cdr3_nt: TGTGCCAGCAGTTTATTCACAGATACGCAGTATTTT; cdr3_aa: CASSLFTDTQYF; d_call: .; clone_size: .; v_call: TRBV12-3/TRBV12-4; j_call: TRBJ2-3
cdr3_nt: TGTGCCAGCAGCCAAGCGGTACAAGATACGCAGTATTTT; cdr3_aa: CASSQAVQDTQYF; d_call: .; clone_size: few; v_call: TRBV3-1; j_call: TRBJ2-3
cdr3_nt: TGTGCCAGCAGCCCCGACAGATACAATGAGCAGTTCTTC; cdr3_aa: CASSPDRYNEQFF; d_call: .; clone_size: many; v_call: TRBV6-4; j_call: TRBJ2-1
cdr3_nt: TGCAGTGCTAGTTTGGGGCCCTACGAGCAGTACTTC; cdr3_aa: CSASLGPYEQYF; d_call: .; clone_size: few; v_call: TRBV20-1; j_call: TRBJ2-7
cdr3_nt: TGCGCCAGCAGTAGGGACCAAAGCACAGATACGCAGTATTTT; cdr3_aa: CASSRDQSTDTQYF; d_call: .; clone_size: .; v_call: TRBV5-1; j_call: TRBJ2-3
cdr3_nt: TGCAGCGTAAAAAAGTGGAGACAGAACCAAGAGACCCAGTACTTC; cdr3_aa: CSVKKWRQNQETQYF; d_call: .; clone_size: few; v_call: TRBV29-1; j_call: TRBJ2-5
cdr3_nt: TGTGCCAGCAGCCCCCGACTACGGCTCACAGATACGCAGTATTTT; cdr3_aa: CASSPRLRLTDTQYF; d_call: .; clone_size: many; v_call: TRBV7-2; j_call: TRBJ2-3
cdr3_nt: TGTGCCAGCAGTTACCACGGGACTTACAATGAGCAGTTCTTC; cdr3_aa: CASSYHGTYNEQFF; d_call: .; clone_size: .; v_call: TRBV6-2/TRBV6-3; j_call: TRBJ2-1
cdr3_nt: TGCAGTGCTAGGGGGGGAGCTAGCGGTAGCACAGATACGCAGTATTTT; cdr3_aa: CSARGGASGSTDTQYF; d_call: TRBD2; clone_size: few; v_call: TRBV20-1; j_call: TRBJ2-3
cdr3_nt: TGTGGATGGCGGTGGCCTGTACCGGGACTAGCTGAGGTGGATGAGCAGTTCTTC; cdr3_aa: CGWRWPVPGLAEVDEQFF; d_call: TRBD2; clone_size: .; v_call: TRBV3-1; j_call: TRBJ2-1
cdr3_nt: TGCAGTGCTTCTAAGACCGGGACAGAGTTCTCCTACAATGAGCAGTTCTTC; cdr3_aa: CSASKTGTEFSYNEQFF; d_call: TRBD1; clone_size: .; v_call: TRBV20-1; j_call: TRBJ2-1
cdr3_nt: TGTGCCAGCAGTTGGAGGGCCCAGATCTTTAATACGCAGTATTTT; cdr3_aa: CASSWRAQIFNTQYF; d_call: .; clone_size: .; v_call: TRBV28; j_call: TRBJ2-3
cdr3_nt: TGTGCCAGCAGTGGGACAGGGGCCCTCTCTGGGGCCAACGTCCTGACTTTC; cdr3_aa: CASSGTGALSGANVLTF; d_call: TRBD1; clone_size: .; v_call: TRBV6-5; j_call: TRBJ2-6
cdr3_nt: TGTGCCAGCAGAAACCTTCGAACTAGCACAGATACGCAGTATTTT; cdr3_aa: CASRNLRTSTDTQYF; d_call: .; clone_size: .; v_call: TRBV6-2/TRBV6-3; j_call: TRBJ2-3
cdr3_nt: TGTGCCAGCAGAGCATGGGCGGGACGATCCTACGAGCAGTACTTC; cdr3_aa: CASRAWAGRSYEQYF; d_call: .; clone_size: many; v_call: TRBV28; j_call: TRBJ2-7
cdr3_nt: TGTGCCAGCAGGAGGACAGCGGGGGCTTTCTTT; cdr3_aa: CASRRTAGAFF; d_call: .; clone_size: few; v_call: TRBV12-3/TRBV12-4; j_call: TRBJ1-1
cdr3_nt: TGTGCCAGCAGTTCCTATCAGGGGAACACTGAAGCTTTCTTT; cdr3_aa: CASSSYQGNTEAFF; d_call: .; clone_size: .; v_call: TRBV6-5; j_call: TRBJ1-1
cdr3_nt: TGTGCCAGCAGCCCCGGACTAGCGGGAACGTACGAGCAGTACTTC; cdr3_aa: CASSPGLAGTYEQYF; d_call: TRBD2; clone_size: .; v_call: TRBV5-5; j_call: TRBJ2-7
cdr3_nt: TGCAGTGCTCCCTTAGCGGGAAGCTCCTACGAGCAGTACTTC; cdr3_aa: CSAPLAGSSYEQYF; d_call: TRBD2; clone_size: .; v_call: TRBV20-1; j_call: TRBJ2-7
cdr3_nt: TGTGCCAGCAGCGTAGACCCCGGGGCTGTGACCTACGAGCAGTACTTC; cdr3_aa: CASSVDPGAVTYEQYF; d_call: .; clone_size: .; v_call: TRBV9; j_call: TRBJ2-7
cdr3_nt: TGTGCCAGCAGCTTAGGGCAGGGAGGATTGCCCCAGTACTTC; cdr3_aa: CASSLGQGGLPQYF; d_call: .; clone_size: many; v_call: TRBV7-3; j_call: TRBJ2-5
cdr3_nt: TGTGCCAGCAGCTTAGGACAGTACACCGGGGAGCTGTTTTTT; cdr3_aa: CASSLGQYTGELFF; d_call: .; clone_size: many; v_call: TRBV7-9; j_call: TRBJ2-2
cdr3_nt: TGTGCCAGCAGTTCTATCCACGGTCCCCCACGCTATGGCTACACCTTC; cdr3_aa: CASSSIHGPPRYGYTF; d_call: .; clone_size: .; v_call: TRBV28; j_call: TRBJ1-2
cdr3_nt: TGTGCCAGCAGCCAAGATTCCGGGCCCAATCAGCCCCAGCATTTT; cdr3_aa: CASSQDSGPNQPQHF; d_call: .; clone_size: .; v_call: TRBV3-1; j_call: TRBJ1-5
cdr3_nt: TGTGCCAGCAGCTTTGGGATTGCCGGGGAGCTGTTTTTT; cdr3_aa: CASSFGIAGELFF; d_call: .; clone_size: few; v_call: TRBV11-2; j_call: TRBJ2-2
cdr3_nt: TGTGCCTGGAGTCCGGGGCGCGACGCACCCCTCCACTTT; cdr3_aa: CAWSPGRDAPLHF; d_call: .; clone_size: many; v_call: TRBV30; j_call: TRBJ1-6
cdr3_nt: TGTGCCAGCAGCCCACCCGGGCTGGCGGGCATTCAGTACTTC; cdr3_aa: CASSPPGLAGIQYF; d_call: .; clone_size: once; v_call: TRBV11-2; j_call: TRBJ2-4
cdr3_nt: TGTGCCAGCAGAAAATCACGGGCCACAGATACGCAGTATTTT; cdr3_aa: CASRKSRATDTQYF; d_call: .; clone_size: .; v_call: TRBV7-3; j_call: TRBJ2-3
cdr3_nt: TGTGCCAGCAGCGTATTGGCAGCATCCCCCGACACTGAAGCTTTCTTT; cdr3_aa: CASSVLAASPDTEAFF; d_call: .; clone_size: .; v_call: TRBV9; j_call: TRBJ1-1
cdr3_nt: TGTGCCAGCAGCCCAGTCCTGGGTTTAGGGGCTCGACACTCTGGGGCCAACGTCCTGACTTTC; cdr3_aa: CASSPVLGLGARHSGANVLTF; d_call: .; clone_size: .; v_call: TRBV14; j_call: TRBJ2-6
cdr3_nt: TGTGCCAGCAGCCAAGGCTCCCAAGCGGGAGGCACCGGGGAGCTGTTTTTT; cdr3_aa: CASSQGSQAGGTGELFF; d_call: TRBD2; clone_size: .; v_call: TRBV4-2; j_call: TRBJ2-2
cdr3_nt: TGTGCCACCAGTGATTTTCTGCGGGGGAGCTACAATGAGCAGTTCTTC; cdr3_aa: CATSDFLRGSYNEQFF; d_call: TRBD2; clone_size: .; v_call: TRBV24-1; j_call: TRBJ2-1
cdr3_nt: TGTGCCACCAGTGATTTGGGAGCGGGAGGTCAGAGTGAGCAGTTCTTC; cdr3_aa: CATSDLGAGGQSEQFF; d_call: TRBD2; clone_size: few; v_call: TRBV24-1; j_call: TRBJ2-1
cdr3_nt: TGCAGTGCTAGCCCTGATCAGCCCCAGCATTTT; cdr3_aa: CSASPDQPQHF; d_call: .; clone_size: few; v_call: TRBV20-1; j_call: TRBJ1-5
cdr3_nt: TGTGCCACCAGCAGAGATTTGAGGTGGAGGACCGGCGACCCCGATACGCAGTATTTT; cdr3_aa: CATSRDLRWRTGDPDTQYF; d_call: .; clone_size: few; v_call: TRBV15; j_call: TRBJ2-3
cdr3_nt: TGTGCCAGCACAATATGGACAGGGGACTCTGGCTACACCTTC; cdr3_aa: CASTIWTGDSGYTF; d_call: TRBD1; clone_size: once; v_call: TRBV7-9; j_call: TRBJ1-2
cdr3_nt: TGCGCCAGCAGCTTGGGGGTGCGGGAGGGCTCCCCCCGCAATGAGCAGTTCTTC; cdr3_aa: CASSLGVREGSPRNEQFF; d_call: TRBD2; clone_size: .; v_call: TRBV5-1; j_call: TRBJ2-1
cdr3_nt: TGCAGCGTTCAGGGCACGAACACTGAAGCTTTCTTT; cdr3_aa: CSVQGTNTEAFF; d_call: .; clone_size: few; v_call: TRBV29-1; j_call: TRBJ1-1
cdr3_nt: TGTGCCAGCAGTCCCCCCGGTCTAGCGGACTTCGGTGAGCAGTTCTTC; cdr3_aa: CASSPPGLADFGEQFF; d_call: TRBD2; clone_size: .; v_call: TRBV27; j_call: TRBJ2-1
cdr3_nt: TGCGCCAGCAGAAAACAGCCTTATGGCTACACCTTC; cdr3_aa: CASRKQPYGYTF; d_call: .; clone_size: .; v_call: TRBV4-3; j_call: TRBJ1-2
cdr3_nt: TGTGCCAGCAGCTCTCGGGTCTCGAGATACAATGAGCAGTTCTTC; cdr3_aa: CASSSRVSRYNEQFF; d_call: .; clone_size: .; v_call: TRBV7-2; j_call: TRBJ2-1
cdr3_nt: TGCAGCGCCGTCCTAGCGGCTATCACAGATACGCAGTATTTT; cdr3_aa: CSAVLAAITDTQYF; d_call: TRBD2; clone_size: .; v_call: TRBV29-1; j_call: TRBJ2-3
cdr3_nt: TGCAGCGTCGACAGGGCCGAACAAGAGACCCAGTACTTC; cdr3_aa: CSVDRAEQETQYF; d_call: TRBD1; clone_size: many; v_call: TRBV29-1; j_call: TRBJ2-5
cdr3_nt: TGTGCCACCGGAACCGGGACTAGCGGCTCCTACGAGCAGTACTTC; cdr3_aa: CATGTGTSGSYEQYF; d_call: TRBD2; clone_size: .; v_call: TRBV6-6; j_call: TRBJ2-7
cdr3_nt: TGTGCCAGCAGGAACGGGGGTGGCTACGAGCAGTACTTC; cdr3_aa: CASRNGGGYEQYF; d_call: .; clone_size: .; v_call: TRBV6-5; j_call: TRBJ2-7
cdr3_nt: TGTGCCAGCAGCTTAAGACTTACCTACGAGCAGTACTTC; cdr3_aa: CASSLRLTYEQYF; d_call: .; clone_size: few; v_call: TRBV13; j_call: TRBJ2-7
cdr3_nt: TGTGCCAGCAGTGCGGGACACAGCACAGATACGCAGTATTTT; cdr3_aa: CASSAGHSTDTQYF; d_call: .; clone_size: .; v_call: TRBV6-4; j_call: TRBJ2-3
cdr3_nt: TGTGCCAGCAGCCAAGATGGCGGGGGGGGCTACACCTTC; cdr3_aa: CASSQDGGGGYTF; d_call: .; clone_size: .; v_call: TRBV3-1; j_call: TRBJ1-2